A selection of T cell receptor beta chains follows, all from one sample in a study of shared T cell receptors in the human thymus. Profiling relied on immunoSEQ multiplex PCR, and the TCRdb table lists in-frame clones only, not all of them. The data show over 350,000 clones, around 95% seen once. The sample consisted of thymocytes. The receptors were gathered from a human donor. The CDR3 runs from the conserved cysteine through the conserved F or W. The order of the fields is CDR3 length, V gene, clone size, J gene, D gene, CDR3 protein, CDR3 DNA. The D gene is left open where the match is weak. Size values are once, few and many counts, or a class for expanded clones, and some rows have none.

CDR3 length: 15
V gene: TRBV5-1
clone size: -
J gene: TRBJ2-1
D gene: -
CDR3 protein: CASSLVPSDYNEQFF
CDR3 DNA: TGCGCCAGCAGCTTGGTTCCTAGCGACTACAATGAGCAGTTCTTC

CDR3 length: 14
V gene: TRBV9
clone size: -
J gene: TRBJ2-2
D gene: -
CDR3 protein: CASRTGGDTGELFF
CDR3 DNA: TGTGCCAGCAGGACAGGAGGGGACACCGGGGAGCTGTTTTTT

CDR3 length: 15
V gene: TRBV5-4
clone size: -
J gene: TRBJ2-5
D gene: TRBD2
CDR3 protein: CASSLGGLVQETQYF
CDR3 DNA: TGTGCCAGCAGCTTGGGGGGACTAGTGCAAGAGACCCAGTACTTC

CDR3 length: 12
V gene: TRBV28
clone size: -
J gene: TRBJ2-7
D gene: -
CDR3 protein: CASSYPHYEQYF
CDR3 DNA: TGTGCCAGCAGTTACCCCCACTACGAGCAGTACTTC

CDR3 length: 16
V gene: TRBV5-1
clone size: -
J gene: TRBJ2-7
D gene: TRBD2
CDR3 protein: CASSPRVSGRADEQYF
CDR3 DNA: TGCGCCAGCAGCCCTAGGGTCAGCGGGAGGGCCGACGAGCAGTACTTC

CDR3 length: 11
V gene: TRBV29-1
clone size: -
J gene: TRBJ1-1
D gene: -
CDR3 protein: CSAAGSPEAFF
CDR3 DNA: TGCAGCGCCGCAGGGTCCCCTGAAGCTTTCTTT

CDR3 length: 12
V gene: TRBV27
clone size: -
J gene: TRBJ1-2
D gene: TRBD1
CDR3 protein: CASSLTGEGYTF
CDR3 DNA: TGTGCCAGCAGTTTGACAGGGGAGGGCTACACCTTC

CDR3 length: 17
V gene: TRBV14
clone size: -
J gene: TRBJ2-7
D gene: TRBD2
CDR3 protein: CASSQAAGLADSYEQYF
CDR3 DNA: TGTGCCAGCAGCCAAGCCGCCGGACTAGCGGACTCCTACGAGCAGTACTTC

CDR3 length: 19
V gene: TRBV2
clone size: -
J gene: TRBJ2-1
D gene: TRBD2
CDR3 protein: CASSEGRLAGAPGRNEQFF
CDR3 DNA: TGTGCCAGCAGTGAAGGACGACTAGCGGGAGCTCCCGGGCGCAATGAGCAGTTCTTC

CDR3 length: 13
V gene: TRBV27
clone size: -
J gene: TRBJ1-5
D gene: TRBD1
CDR3 protein: CASSSTGGQPQHF
CDR3 DNA: TGTGCCAGCAGTTCCACAGGGGGCCAGCCCCAGCATTTT

CDR3 length: 15
V gene: TRBV6-1
clone size: -
J gene: TRBJ2-7
D gene: TRBD1
CDR3 protein: CASYSGRDSYYEQYF
CDR3 DNA: TGTGCCAGCTACTCAGGACGGGACAGCTACTACGAGCAGTACTTC

CDR3 length: 15
V gene: TRBV7-9
clone size: few
J gene: TRBJ1-1
D gene: -
CDR3 protein: CASSLWGSLNTEAFF
CDR3 DNA: TGTGCCAGCAGTCTGTGGGGCAGTCTGAACACTGAAGCTTTCTTT

CDR3 length: 18
V gene: TRBV28
clone size: -
J gene: TRBJ2-3
D gene: TRBD1
CDR3 protein: CASSLPPPTGASTDTQYF
CDR3 DNA: TGTGCCAGCAGTTTACCCCCCCCGACAGGGGCTAGCACAGATACGCAGTATTTT

CDR3 length: 14
V gene: TRBV2
clone size: -
J gene: TRBJ1-2
D gene: -
CDR3 protein: CASSGPGGDYGYTF
CDR3 DNA: TGTGCCAGCAGTGGCCCAGGAGGGGACTATGGCTACACCTTC

CDR3 length: 14
V gene: TRBV28
clone size: -
J gene: TRBJ2-4
D gene: TRBD1
CDR3 protein: CASSLNRGKNIQYF
CDR3 DNA: TGTGCCAGCAGTTTGAACAGGGGGAAAAACATTCAGTACTTC

CDR3 length: 16
V gene: TRBV7-2
clone size: -
J gene: TRBJ1-2
D gene: TRBD1
CDR3 protein: CASSLVRQGNLYGYTF
CDR3 DNA: TGTGCCAGCAGCTTAGTCCGACAGGGTAACCTCTATGGCTACACCTTC

CDR3 length: 14
V gene: TRBV13
clone size: -
J gene: TRBJ2-7
D gene: -
CDR3 protein: CASSLGLQSYEQYF
CDR3 DNA: TGTGCCAGCAGCTTAGGATTACAGTCCTACGAGCAGTACTTC

CDR3 length: 16
V gene: TRBV30
clone size: -
J gene: TRBJ2-7
D gene: -
CDR3 protein: CAWGPLGGLSPYEQYF
CDR3 DNA: TGTGCCTGGGGTCCGTTGGGGGGCCTGTCACCCTACGAGCAGTACTTC

CDR3 length: 17
V gene: TRBV28
clone size: -
J gene: TRBJ2-1
D gene: -
CDR3 protein: CASSSQPTGRSYNEQFF
CDR3 DNA: TGTGCCAGCAGTAGTCAGCCTACAGGGAGATCCTACAATGAGCAGTTCTTC

CDR3 length: 12
V gene: TRBV6-1
clone size: -
J gene: TRBJ1-2
D gene: TRBD1
CDR3 protein: CASLSSGGGYTF
CDR3 DNA: TGTGCCAGCCTGAGTTCAGGGGGCGGCTACACCTTC

CDR3 length: 17
V gene: TRBV6-1
clone size: -
J gene: TRBJ1-2
D gene: -
CDR3 protein: CASSESNFWGLVAGYTF
CDR3 DNA: TGTGCCAGCAGTGAATCTAATTTCTGGGGGCTGGTTGCTGGCTACACCTTC

CDR3 length: 13
V gene: TRBV4-1
clone size: -
J gene: TRBJ2-1
D gene: -
CDR3 protein: CASSLLMYNEQFF
CDR3 DNA: TGCGCCAGCAGCCTCTTGATGTACAATGAGCAGTTCTTC

CDR3 length: 13
V gene: TRBV28
clone size: -
J gene: TRBJ1-1
D gene: -
CDR3 protein: CASSNTGQPEAFF
CDR3 DNA: TGTGCCAGCAGTAACACCGGACAGCCTGAAGCTTTCTTT